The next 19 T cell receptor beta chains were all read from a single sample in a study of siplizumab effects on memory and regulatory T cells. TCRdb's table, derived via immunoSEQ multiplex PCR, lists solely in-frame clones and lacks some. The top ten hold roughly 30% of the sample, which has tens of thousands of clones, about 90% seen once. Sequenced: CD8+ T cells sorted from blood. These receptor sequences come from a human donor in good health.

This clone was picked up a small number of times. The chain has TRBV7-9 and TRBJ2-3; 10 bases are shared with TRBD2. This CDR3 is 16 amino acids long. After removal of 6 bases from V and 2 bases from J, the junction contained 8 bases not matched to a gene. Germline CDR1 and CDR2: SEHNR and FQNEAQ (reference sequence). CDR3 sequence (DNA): TGTGCCAGCAGTTCTAGCGGGAGAATAAACACAGATACGCAGTATTTT. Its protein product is CASSSSGRINTDTQYF.

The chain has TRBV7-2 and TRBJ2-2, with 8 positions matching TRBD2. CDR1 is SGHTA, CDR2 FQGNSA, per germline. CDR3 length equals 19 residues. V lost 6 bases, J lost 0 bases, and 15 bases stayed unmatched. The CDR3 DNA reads TGTGCCAGCAGTTTTCGGACTAGCTCCCCTACCCCGAACACCGGGGAGCTGTTTTTT. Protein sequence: CASSFRTSSPTPNTGELFF.

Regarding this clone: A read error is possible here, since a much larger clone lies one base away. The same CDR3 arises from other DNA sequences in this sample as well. CDR3 sequence reads: CASSFPGAEAFF. The CDR3 DNA reads TGTGCCAGCAGTTTCCCAGGGGCTGAAGCTTTCTTT. The rearrangement joins TRBV27 to TRBJ1-1; possibly TRBD1 for D (6 bases). Germline lookup yields CDR1 MNHEY and CDR2 SMNVEV (reference sequence). This CDR3 region has 12 residues. The V gene lost 3 bases and the J gene lost 6 bases, with 8 bases spanning the gap.

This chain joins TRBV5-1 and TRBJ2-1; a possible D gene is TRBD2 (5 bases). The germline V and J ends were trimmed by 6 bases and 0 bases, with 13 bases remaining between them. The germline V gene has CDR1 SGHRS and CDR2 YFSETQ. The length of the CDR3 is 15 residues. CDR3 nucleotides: TGCGCCAGCACGGACGGAGCGGCCTCCTACAATGAGCAGTTCTTC. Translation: CASTDGAASYNEQFF.

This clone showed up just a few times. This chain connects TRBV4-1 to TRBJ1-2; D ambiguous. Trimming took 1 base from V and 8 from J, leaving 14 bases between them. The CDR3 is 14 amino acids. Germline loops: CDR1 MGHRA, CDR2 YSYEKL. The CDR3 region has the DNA TGCGCCAGCAGCCAAGGGGATACCACGGAAGGCTACACCTTC. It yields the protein CASSQGDTTEGYTF.

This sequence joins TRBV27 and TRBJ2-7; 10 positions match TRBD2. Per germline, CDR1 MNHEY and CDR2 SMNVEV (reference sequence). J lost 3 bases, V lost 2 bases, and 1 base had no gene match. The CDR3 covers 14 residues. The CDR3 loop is CASSLGTSDYEQYF. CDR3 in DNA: TGTGCCAGCAGTTTAGGGACTAGCGACTACGAGCAGTACTTC.

CDR3 amino acids: CASSPHVGQETQYF. As DNA, the CDR3 is TGTGCCAGCAGTCCCCACGTGGGCCAAGAGACCCAGTACTTC. The chain uses TRBV27 and TRBJ2-5, with D unclear. Germline V lookup: CDR1 MNHEY, CDR2 SMNVEV (reference sequence). This CDR3 has 14 residues. V lost 5 bases to trimming and J lost 1 base, with 11 bases between them.

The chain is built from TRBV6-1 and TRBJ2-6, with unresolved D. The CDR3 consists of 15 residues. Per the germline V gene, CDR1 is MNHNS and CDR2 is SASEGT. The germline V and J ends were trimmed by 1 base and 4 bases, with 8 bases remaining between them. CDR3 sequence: CASSEGGHGANVLTF. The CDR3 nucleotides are TGTGCCAGCAGTGAAGGTGGGCACGGGGCCAACGTCCTGACTTTC.

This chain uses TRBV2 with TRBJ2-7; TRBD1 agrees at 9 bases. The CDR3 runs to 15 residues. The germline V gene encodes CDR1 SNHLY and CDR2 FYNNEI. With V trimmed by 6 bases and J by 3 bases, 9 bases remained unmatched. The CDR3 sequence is CASSPSGTGLYEQYF. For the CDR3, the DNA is TGTGCCAGCAGCCCCTCGGGGACAGGGCTCTACGAGCAGTACTTC.

CDR3 bases: TGTGCCAGTAGTAACGGAAATGAGCAGTTCTTC. Amino acids: CASSNGNEQFF. The gene calls are TRBV19 and TRBJ2-1, with D unresolved. The length of the CDR3 is 11 residues. V was clipped by 4 bases and J by 7 bases, with 5 bases between them. Germline loops: CDR1 LNHDA, CDR2 SQIVND (reference sequence).

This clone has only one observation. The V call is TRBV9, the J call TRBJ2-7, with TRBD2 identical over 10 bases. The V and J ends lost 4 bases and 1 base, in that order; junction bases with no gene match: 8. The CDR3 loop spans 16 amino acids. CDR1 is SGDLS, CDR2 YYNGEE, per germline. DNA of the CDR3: TGTGCCAGCAGCCCTTATATAGCGGGAGGTTCCTACGAGCAGTACTTC. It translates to CASSPYIAGGSYEQYF.

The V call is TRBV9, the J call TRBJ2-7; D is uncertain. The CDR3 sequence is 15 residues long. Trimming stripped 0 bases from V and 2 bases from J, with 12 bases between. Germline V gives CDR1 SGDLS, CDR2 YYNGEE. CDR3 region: CASSVGATSPYEQYF. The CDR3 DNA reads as TGTGCCAGCAGCGTAGGTGCTACTTCTCCCTACGAGCAGTACTTC.

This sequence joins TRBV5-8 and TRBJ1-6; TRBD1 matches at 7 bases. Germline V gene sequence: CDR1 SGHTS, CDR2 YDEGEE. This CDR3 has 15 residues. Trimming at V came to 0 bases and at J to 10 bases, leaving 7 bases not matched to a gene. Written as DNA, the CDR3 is TGTGCCAGCAGCTTGGAACAGGGGACCTACTCACCCCTCCACTTT. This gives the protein CASSLEQGTYSPLHF.

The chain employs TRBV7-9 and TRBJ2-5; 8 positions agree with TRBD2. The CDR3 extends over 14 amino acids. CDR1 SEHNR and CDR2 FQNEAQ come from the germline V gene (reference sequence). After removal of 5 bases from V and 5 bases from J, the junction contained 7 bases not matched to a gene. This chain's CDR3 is CASSPERERETQYF. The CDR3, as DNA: TGTGCCAGCAGCCCAGAGCGGGAGCGGGAGACCCAGTACTTC. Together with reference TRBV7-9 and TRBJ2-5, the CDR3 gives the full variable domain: DTGVSQNPRHKITKRGQNVTFRCDPISEHNRLYWYRQTLGQGPEFLTYFQNEAQLEKSRLLSDRFSAERPKGSFSTLEIQRTEQGDSAMYLCASSPERERETQYFGPGTRLLVL.

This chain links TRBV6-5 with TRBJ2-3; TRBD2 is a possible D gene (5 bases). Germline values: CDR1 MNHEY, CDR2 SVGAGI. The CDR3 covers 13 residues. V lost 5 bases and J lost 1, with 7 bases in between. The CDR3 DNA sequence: TGTGCCAGCAGTGGACTGGGCACAGATACGCAGTATTTT. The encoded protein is CASSGLGTDTQYF.

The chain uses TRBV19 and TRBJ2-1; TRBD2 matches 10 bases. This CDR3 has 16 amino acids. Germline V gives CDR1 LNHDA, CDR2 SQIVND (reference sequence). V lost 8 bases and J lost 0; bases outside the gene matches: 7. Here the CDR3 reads CASQSSSGSSYNEQFF. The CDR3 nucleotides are TGTGCCAGTCAGAGTTCTAGCGGGAGCTCCTACAATGAGCAGTTCTTC.

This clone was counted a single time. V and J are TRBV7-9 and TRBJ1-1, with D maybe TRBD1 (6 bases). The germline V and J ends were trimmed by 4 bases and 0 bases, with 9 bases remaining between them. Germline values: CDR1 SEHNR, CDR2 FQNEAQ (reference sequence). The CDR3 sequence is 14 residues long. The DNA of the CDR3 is TGTGCCAGCAGCTCCGGACAGATGAACACTGAAGCTTTCTTT. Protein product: CASSSGQMNTEAFF.

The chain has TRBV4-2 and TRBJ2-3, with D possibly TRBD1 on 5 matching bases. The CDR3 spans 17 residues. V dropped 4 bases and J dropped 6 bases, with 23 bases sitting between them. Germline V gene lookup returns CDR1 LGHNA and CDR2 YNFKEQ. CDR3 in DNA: TGTGCCAGCAGCCTCTACCTCAGCAGCCCTGGGGCGGATACGCAGTATTTT. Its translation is CASSLYLSSPGADTQYF.

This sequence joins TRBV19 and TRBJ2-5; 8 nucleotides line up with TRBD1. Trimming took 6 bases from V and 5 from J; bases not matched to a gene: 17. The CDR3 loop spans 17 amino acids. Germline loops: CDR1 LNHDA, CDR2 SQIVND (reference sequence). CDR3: CASSPGQGVGLRETQYF. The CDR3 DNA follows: TGTGCCAGTAGCCCCGGACAGGGCGTGGGTTTGAGGGAGACCCAGTACTTC.